This T cell receptor beta chain was recovered during a study of Graves' ophthalmopathy and Graves' hyperthyroidism. Overall study results and limits: A classifier, a 13-signature model, separated ophthalmopathy from stable hyperthyroidism with approximately 88% sensitivity and around 83% specificity.

Using RNA transcripts, the TCR beta CDR3 regions were amplified. RT-PCR was first run with HTBI primers, then multiplex PCR in a second round. TCRdb used MiXCR to reprocess the multiplex PCR reads, holding one entry per CDR3 protein. This sample has about 740,000 distinct CDR3 sequences, with roughly 41% found just once. As regards this clonotype: The antigen is not known. The junction and the germline gene differ at one end; a read error may be behind it.

Looked up from germline, CDR1 is SEHNR and CDR2 is FQNEAQ (reference sequence). The CDR3 is 18 residues long. Sequenced: peripheral blood. This chain uses TRBV7-9 with TRBJ2-2; 9 bases match TRBD2. The receptor was derived from an adult man with Graves' ophthalmopathy. The CDR3 here is CASSHPPWGTSSTGELFF. The CDR3 region has the DNA TGCGCCAGCAGCCATCCCCCATGGGGGACTAGCAGCACCGGGGAGCTGTTTTTT.